The clone carrying this T cell receptor beta chain was detected only once. The data were obtained in a study of T cell responses to AZD1222 COVID-19 vaccine. The ends lost 4 bases at V and 0 bases at J; junction bases unmatched: 5. Germline V CDR1 and CDR2: SGHRS, YFSETQ. The CDR3 extends over 15 amino acids. Assay used: immunoSEQ multiplex PCR; TCRdb lists only in-frame clones, some missing. The data hold more than 85,000 clones, with about four fifths observed a single time. The chain links TRBV5-1 to TRBJ2-7; 9 bases match TRBD1. This specimen consisted of peripheral blood, obtained on day 0 of AZD1222 vaccination. The receptor was derived from an adult in good health. Here the CDR3 reads CASSKGQGLSYEQYF. As DNA, the CDR3 is TGCGCCAGCAGCAAGGGACAGGGACTCTCCTACGAGCAGTACTTC. Supplemented by reference TRBV5-1 and TRBJ2-7, the full variable domain reads KAGVTQTPRYLIKTRGQQVTLSCSPISGHRSVSWYQQTPGQGLQFLFEYFSETQRNKGNFPGRFSGRQFSNSRSEMNVSTLELGDSALYLCASSKGQGLSYEQYFGPGTRLTVT.